This TCR beta chain was recorded in a study of metastatic and nonmetastatic thyroid tumors. Background on the study: Repertoires from blood and tumor or nodule tissue of malignant and benign thyroid patients were compared. Broader study findings: Reports indicated that malignant thyroid tumors showed significantly higher TCR beta diversity than benign nodules did, in blood and tumor.

TCRdb re-called the PCR reads through MiXCR. The data show tens of thousands of clones, roughly 15% seen once. CDR3 length: 14 amino acids. The germline V gene has CDR1 LGHNA and CDR2 YNFKEQ. A note on this clone: Its antigen is still unknown. A read error may account for a junction end that differs from germline.

Ahead of thyroid surgery, no patient had received treatment of any kind. V is TRBV4-2 and J is TRBJ1-1; no reliable D call. Sequencing input: blood. This TCR came from a female donor with papillary thyroid cancer or a benign thyroid nodule (not recorded which). Some clones in this sample may be carry-over from other donors' samples. The CDR3, as DNA: TGTGCCAGCAGCCAACTAAAAACAAACACTGTAGCTTTCTTT. Its translation is CASSQLKTNTVAFF.